Presented here are 21 T cell receptor beta chains from one specimen sequenced in a study of shared clonotypes between healthy human individuals (dated by TCRdb to the early 2020s). Library prep was done by the immunoSEQ multiplex PCR assay. TCRdb re-hosts the immuneACCESS table, in-frame sequences only. Its copies lack some clones; in the studies checked, an unresolved V gene accounts for under half of them, and the cause for the rest is not known. Present in this sample are about 470,000 clones, about 76% of which were seen just once. The leading ten clones occupy roughly an eighth of the sample. Sequenced material: PBMCs. The receptors were gathered from a woman in her thirties or forties in good health. Some clones in this sample may be carry-over from other donors' samples.

The genes are TRBV2 and TRBJ2-7, with 14 positions matching TRBD2. Germline loops: CDR1 SNHLY, CDR2 FYNNEI. J lost 4 bases, V lost 5 bases, and 4 bases had no gene match. The CDR3 runs to 15 residues. The CDR3 nucleotides read TGTGCCAGCAGTTCCGGGACTAGCGGGAGTTACGAGCAGTACTTC. Its translation: CASSSGTSGSYEQYF.

The rearrangement joins TRBV5-1 to TRBJ2-5; no reliable D call. V shed 4 bases and J shed 3 bases, with 10 bases lying between them. CDR1 and CDR2 (germline): SGHRS, YFSETQ. CDR3 length: 13 residues. CDR3 nucleotide sequence: TGCGCCAGCAGCCAAGACTGGGAAGAGACCCAGTACTTC. Its translation is CASSQDWEETQYF. Supplemented by reference TRBV5-1 and TRBJ2-5, the full variable domain reads KAGVTQTPRYLIKTRGQQVTLSCSPISGHRSVSWYQQTPGQGLQFLFEYFSETQRNKGNFPGRFSGRQFSNSRSEMNVSTLELGDSALYLCASSQDWEETQYFGPGTRLLVL.

In this sample, this clone turned up once. The rearrangement links TRBV6-1 to TRBJ1-1, with D possibly matching TRBD1 (6 bases). Germline CDR1 and CDR2: MNHNS and SASEGT. This CDR3 region has 13 residues. V was cut by 7 bases and J by 2 bases, with 11 bases left in between. The CDR3: CASNKQGNTEAFF. As DNA, the CDR3 is TGTGCCAGCAATAAACAGGGAAACACTGAAGCTTTCTTT.

CDR3 DNA: TGTGCCAGTACCACCCAGGGAAGGGGCTCTGGAAACACCATATATTTT. Translation gives CASTTQGRGSGNTIYF. This rearrangement joins TRBV19 to TRBJ1-3, with D maybe TRBD1 (5 bases). This CDR3 has 16 amino acids. The V and J ends lost 7 bases and 0 bases respectively, with 16 bases between them. Germline CDR1 is LNHDA and CDR2 is SQIVND (reference sequence).

The CDR3 reads CASSPIRGRGQPQHF. The CDR3 DNA follows: TGTGCCAGCAGTCCTATCAGGGGGCGCGGGCAGCCCCAGCATTTT. The chain links TRBV6-5 to TRBJ1-5; 8 nucleotides agree with TRBD1. The CDR3 sequence is 15 residues long. With 5 bases clipped from V and 7 bases from J, the junction kept 10 bases outside the gene matches. Per germline, CDR1 MNHEY and CDR2 SVGAGI.

This clone was recorded at least ten times. This chain connects TRBV4-3 to TRBJ2-5; D gene unclear. V was clipped by 0 bases and J by 2 bases, with 13 bases between them. The CDR3 loop spans 16 amino acids. Germline lookup yields CDR1 LGHNA and CDR2 YSLEER. The DNA for the CDR3 is TGCGCCAGCAGCCAAGACCGGGCGGACGGTCAAGAGACCCAGTACTTC. Its protein product is CASSQDRADGQETQYF.

In its sample, this clone was seen once. This chain uses TRBV4-1 with TRBJ1-2, with a weak D call TRBD1 (6 bases). The CDR3 totals 15 residues. The germline V gene has CDR1 MGHRA and CDR2 YSYEKL. Trimming pared 7 bases from V and 1 base from J, leaving 16 bases between. The CDR3: CASKGREGVNYGYTF. The CDR3 DNA reads TGCGCCAGCAAAGGCAGGGAGGGGGTTAACTATGGCTACACCTTC.

The chain recombines TRBV19 with TRBJ2-2, with no clear D. Germline V lookup: CDR1 LNHDA, CDR2 SQIVND (reference sequence). V shed 1 base and J shed 6 bases, with 12 bases lying between them. The CDR3 has 15 residues. The CDR3 DNA reads TGTGCCAGTAGTATAGGGTTCCACGGCGCCGGGGAGCTGTTTTTT. Translating gives CASSIGFHGAGELFF.

The chain is built from TRBV6-5 and TRBJ2-5; 9 nucleotides line up with TRBD2. V trimming: 6 bases; J trimming: 5 bases; junction bases outside the gene matches: 10. In germline, CDR1 is MNHEY, CDR2 SVGAGI. This CDR3 has 15 residues. The CDR3 here is CASRGGGRVGETQYF. The CDR3 region has the DNA TGTGCCAGCAGAGGCGGCGGGAGGGTCGGGGAGACCCAGTACTTC.

The chain carries TRBV29-1 and TRBJ2-2; tentatively, D is TRBD2 (5 bases). The CDR3 contains 14 residues. Trimming removed 1 base at V and 4 bases at J, with 10 bases between. Looked up from germline, CDR1 is SQVTM and CDR2 is ANQGSEA. This CDR3 reads CSVEVPGSTGELFF. The CDR3, as DNA: TGCAGCGTTGAAGTTCCGGGGAGCACCGGGGAGCTGTTTTTT.

The chain couples TRBV6-6 to TRBJ1-5, with D possibly being TRBD1 (6 bases). Germline V gene data show CDR1 as MNHNY and CDR2 as SVGAGI (reference sequence). CDR3 size: 13 residues. Trimming cost V 8 bases and J 1 base, with 9 bases left between them. The CDR3 loop reads CASGQGSNQPQHF. CDR3 coding DNA: TGTGCCAGCGGCCAGGGGAGCAATCAGCCCCAGCATTTT.

The chain joins TRBV7-3 to TRBJ2-1; D gene ambiguous. This CDR3 contains 13 residues. CDR1 and CDR2 from the germline V gene are SGHTA and FQGTGA. V was clipped by 2 bases and J by 10 bases, with 12 bases between them. The CDR3 here is CASSLGVGGEQFF. CDR3 sequence (DNA): TGTGCCAGCAGCTTAGGCGTTGGCGGCGAGCAGTTCTTC.

This clone is a singleton in its sample. The chain recombines TRBV7-8 with TRBJ2-7; a possible D gene is TRBD1 (6 bases). With 2 bases removed from V and 6 bases from J, the gap between germline ends came to 20 bases. Germline CDR1 SGHVS, CDR2 FQNEAQ. CDR3 size: 16 residues. CDR3 in amino acids: CASSLKGPLGAGEQYF. The DNA for the CDR3 is TGTGCCAGCAGCTTAAAAGGCCCCTTGGGGGCCGGCGAGCAGTACTTC.

The chain has TRBV7-8 and TRBJ2-1; 7 bases match TRBD1. This CDR3 spans 15 amino acids. Germline assignment: CDR1 SGHVS and CDR2 FQNEAQ. V lost 3 bases, J lost 5 bases, and 7 bases stayed unmatched. The CDR3 DNA is TGTGCCAGCAGCTTTGGCAGGGGGAATCACAATGAGCAGTTCTTC. This codes for CASSFGRGNHNEQFF.

This chain uses TRBV27 with TRBJ2-7; no definite D call. Between the trimmed V and J ends, which lost 8 bases and 2 bases, there was a span of 10 bases. Per germline, CDR1 MNHEY and CDR2 SMNVEV (reference sequence). This CDR3 comprises 12 residues. CDR3 amino acids: CASPAWPYEQYF. Written as DNA, the CDR3 is TGTGCCAGCCCCGCTTGGCCCTACGAGCAGTACTTC.

This clone was picked up one time. This chain uses TRBV4-2 with TRBJ2-4; 8 bases are shared with TRBD2. Germline CDR1 and CDR2: LGHNA and YNFKEQ. Losses at the gene ends were 0 bases for V and 6 bases for J; bases not matched to a gene: 10. The length of the CDR3 is 17 residues. For the CDR3, the DNA is TGTGCCAGCAGCCAAGATCCTGCTTTAGCGGGACTAAACATTCAGTACTTC. It specifies CASSQDPALAGLNIQYF.

The chain recombines TRBV11-3 with TRBJ2-7; possibly TRBD2 for D (6 bases). Trimming removed 5 bases at V and 4 bases at J, with 21 bases between. The CDR3 extends over 16 amino acids. CDR1 and CDR2 from the germline V gene are SGHNT and YENEEA. Here the CDR3 DNA reads TGTGCCAGCAGCCGCTTACTAGGAGGGCCCATGTACGAGCAGTACTTC. This gives the protein CASSRLLGGPMYEQYF.

DNA for the CDR3: TGTGCCAGCTCACCACGCCAGACTCTAGCGGAGCACACAGATACGCAGTATTTT. Translated, it gives CASSPRQTLAEHTDTQYF. The V call is TRBV18, the J call TRBJ2-3, with 7 bases identical to TRBD2. The CDR3 sequence is 18 residues long. Trimming cost V 1 base and J 2 bases; bases outside gene matches: 12. CDR1 and CDR2 (germline): KGHSH, LQKENI.

The chain combines TRBV4-2 with TRBJ1-2; 8 nucleotides agree with TRBD1. V was pared by 4 bases and J by 4 bases, with 8 bases of the junction left unmatched. CDR1 is LGHNA and CDR2 is YNFKEQ in the germline V gene. The CDR3 totals 15 residues. The CDR3 DNA reads as TGTGCCAGCAGCCTTAACAGGGGGAAGGGCTATGGCTACACCTTC. It specifies CASSLNRGKGYGYTF.

V gene TRBV27 combines with J gene TRBJ2-2; unclear D gene. V was trimmed by 5 bases and J by 2 bases, leaving 6 bases between them. The length of the CDR3 is 13 residues. Germline V gives CDR1 MNHEY, CDR2 SMNVEV (reference sequence). This CDR3 is CASSRYNTGELFF. The CDR3 DNA reads as TGTGCCAGCAGTAGATACAACACCGGGGAGCTGTTTTTT.

CDR3 protein: CASSLTSGTDTQYF. In DNA, the CDR3 is TGTGCCAGCAGCCTGACTAGCGGCACAGATACGCAGTATTTT. The chain joins TRBV7-3 to TRBJ2-3; 8 bases match TRBD2. Germline V gene data show CDR1 as SGHTA and CDR2 as FQGTGA. After removal of 5 bases from V and 1 base from J, the junction contained 2 bases not matched to a gene. The CDR3 is made up of 14 amino acids.